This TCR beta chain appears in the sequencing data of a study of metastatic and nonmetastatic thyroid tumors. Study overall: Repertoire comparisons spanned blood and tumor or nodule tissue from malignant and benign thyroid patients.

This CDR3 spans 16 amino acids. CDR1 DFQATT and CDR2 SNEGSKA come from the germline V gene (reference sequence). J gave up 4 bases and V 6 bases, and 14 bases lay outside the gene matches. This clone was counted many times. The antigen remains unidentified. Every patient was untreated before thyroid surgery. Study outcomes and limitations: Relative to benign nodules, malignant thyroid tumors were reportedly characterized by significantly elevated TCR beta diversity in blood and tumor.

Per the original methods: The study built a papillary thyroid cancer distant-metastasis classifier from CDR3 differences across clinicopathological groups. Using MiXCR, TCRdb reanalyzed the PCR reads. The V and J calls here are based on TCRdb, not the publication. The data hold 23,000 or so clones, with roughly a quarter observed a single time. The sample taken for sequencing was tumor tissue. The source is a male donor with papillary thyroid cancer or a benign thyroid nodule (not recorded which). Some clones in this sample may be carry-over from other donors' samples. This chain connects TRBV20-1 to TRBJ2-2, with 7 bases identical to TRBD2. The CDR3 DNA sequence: TGCAGTGCAGAACCCTCCAGCGGGGTCGGCACCGGGGAGCTGTTTTTT. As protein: CSAEPSSGVGTGELFF.